A selection of T cell receptor beta chains follows, all from one sample in a study of T cells in Graves' hyperthyroidism and ophthalmopathy. TCRdb reanalysed the multiplex PCR reads using MiXCR and keeps one entry per CDR3 protein. The sample has about 350,000 distinct CDR3 sequences, roughly 20% seen once. The sample consisted of blood. These receptor sequences come from a woman aged 40 to 50 with Graves' ophthalmopathy. CDR3s include the opening cysteine and the closing phenylalanine or tryptophan. D genes are given only for firm matches. Some rows mark clone size as missing; the rest say once, few, many or name a class of expanded clone.

CDR3nt: TGTGCCAGCAGTTTAATCGGATTCGAGCAGTACTTC; CDR3aa: CASSLIGFEQYF; abundance: NA; d_gene: NA; j_gene: TRBJ2-7; len: 12; v_gene: TRBV28
CDR3nt: TGTGCCAGCAGCTTCCCGGGACTGGCCGGGGAGCTGTTTTTT; CDR3aa: CASSFPGLAGELFF; abundance: many; d_gene: NA; j_gene: TRBJ2-2; len: 14; v_gene: TRBV11-2
CDR3nt: TGTGCCAGCAGCCTTACAGGAAACAATCAGCCCCAGCATTTT; CDR3aa: CASSLTGNNQPQHF; abundance: many; d_gene: NA; j_gene: TRBJ1-5; len: 14; v_gene: TRBV7-9
CDR3nt: TGCAGTGCTAGGGACAACAATCAGCCCCAGCATTTT; CDR3aa: CSARDNNQPQHF; abundance: many; d_gene: NA; j_gene: TRBJ1-5; len: 12; v_gene: TRBV20-1
CDR3nt: TGCAGTGCTAGGGACAGCCTTGGCGAGCAGTACTTC; CDR3aa: CSARDSLGEQYF; abundance: many; d_gene: NA; j_gene: TRBJ2-7; len: 12; v_gene: TRBV20-1
CDR3nt: TGTGCCAGCAGTGAAGGACAGGGGGTTGGTCAGCCCCAGCATTTT; CDR3aa: CASSEGQGVGQPQHF; abundance: many; d_gene: TRBD1; j_gene: TRBJ1-5; len: 15; v_gene: TRBV6-1
CDR3nt: TGTGCCAGCAGTTCCCCGACCGGGACAGGGGAACGACAGCCCCAGCATTTT; CDR3aa: CASSSPTGTGERQPQHF; abundance: many; d_gene: TRBD1; j_gene: TRBJ1-5; len: 17; v_gene: TRBV28
CDR3nt: TGTGCCAGCAGTGAATTGGGACGGGGGCAGGGGGCCAACGTCCTGACTTTC; CDR3aa: CASSELGRGQGANVLTF; abundance: many; d_gene: NA; j_gene: TRBJ2-6; len: 17; v_gene: TRBV25-1
CDR3nt: TGTGCCAGCAGCGTAGGAAGCTACTACGAGCAGTACTTC; CDR3aa: CASSVGSYYEQYF; abundance: many; d_gene: NA; j_gene: TRBJ2-7; len: 13; v_gene: TRBV9
CDR3nt: TGTGCCAGTAGTATGGCAGGGTTTGTCAATCAGCCCCAGCATTTT; CDR3aa: CASSMAGFVNQPQHF; abundance: many; d_gene: NA; j_gene: TRBJ1-5; len: 15; v_gene: TRBV19
CDR3nt: TGTGCCAGCAGCCAAGATAACGAGGACTATGGCTACACCTTC; CDR3aa: CASSQDNEDYGYTF; abundance: many; d_gene: NA; j_gene: TRBJ1-2; len: 14; v_gene: TRBV4-2
CDR3nt: TGCAGTGCAGAACCGGGACAGGGCAAAGAGACCCAGTACTTC; CDR3aa: CSAEPGQGKETQYF; abundance: many; d_gene: TRBD1; j_gene: TRBJ2-5; len: 14; v_gene: TRBV20-1
CDR3nt: TGTGCCAGCAGTTGGGGACAGTCCTATTATGGCTACACCTTC; CDR3aa: CASSWGQSYYGYTF; abundance: NA; d_gene: TRBD1; j_gene: TRBJ1-2; len: 14; v_gene: TRBV11-2
CDR3nt: TGTGCCAGCAGCCAAGGTTCAGGGAACACCGGGGAGCTGTTTTTT; CDR3aa: CASSQGSGNTGELFF; abundance: few; d_gene: NA; j_gene: TRBJ2-2; len: 15; v_gene: TRBV4-2
CDR3nt: TGTGCCAGCTCACCGATTCCGACAGGTGGTCAGCCCCAGCATTTT; CDR3aa: CASSPIPTGGQPQHF; abundance: few; d_gene: NA; j_gene: TRBJ1-5; len: 15; v_gene: TRBV18
CDR3nt: TGTGCCATCAGTGCCTCTCCGGGGGCGAAGAACACTGAAGCTTTCTTT; CDR3aa: CAISASPGAKNTEAFF; abundance: many; d_gene: NA; j_gene: TRBJ1-1; len: 16; v_gene: TRBV10-3
CDR3nt: TGTGCCAGCAGTCCTACAGGGCCGGGCAATCAGCCCCAGCATTTT; CDR3aa: CASSPTGPGNQPQHF; abundance: NA; d_gene: NA; j_gene: TRBJ1-5; len: 15; v_gene: TRBV6-1
CDR3nt: TGTGCCAGCAAGGGAATCTATGGCTACACCTTC; CDR3aa: CASKGIYGYTF; abundance: many; d_gene: NA; j_gene: TRBJ1-2; len: 11; v_gene: TRBV5-4
CDR3nt: TGTGCCAGCCGGGAGGGGGGCCGGAATGGCTACACCTTC; CDR3aa: CASREGGRNGYTF; abundance: many; d_gene: NA; j_gene: TRBJ1-2; len: 13; v_gene: TRBV6-2/TRBV6-3
CDR3nt: TGTGCCACCAGCAGCGACGACAGGTCCAATCAGCCCCAGCATTTT; CDR3aa: CATSSDDRSNQPQHF; abundance: many; d_gene: NA; j_gene: TRBJ1-5; len: 15; v_gene: TRBV15
CDR3nt: TGTGCCAGCAGCTCCTACCTGACTAGCGGTTCGACCGGGGAGCTGTTTTTT; CDR3aa: CASSSYLTSGSTGELFF; abundance: many; d_gene: TRBD2; j_gene: TRBJ2-2; len: 17; v_gene: TRBV6-4
CDR3nt: TGTGCCAGCAGCCAATTGGACAGGGAGAACACTGAAGCTTTCTTT; CDR3aa: CASSQLDRENTEAFF; abundance: many; d_gene: TRBD1; j_gene: TRBJ1-1; len: 15; v_gene: TRBV4-2
CDR3nt: TGTGCCAGCAGTTCCGGACCTAGTCAGCCCCAGCATTTT; CDR3aa: CASSSGPSQPQHF; abundance: many; d_gene: NA; j_gene: TRBJ1-5; len: 13; v_gene: TRBV28
CDR3nt: TGTGCCAGCAGCTTAGATTCCAGCGGGAGACACGGGGAGCTGTTTTTT; CDR3aa: CASSLDSSGRHGELFF; abundance: many; d_gene: TRBD2; j_gene: TRBJ2-2; len: 16; v_gene: TRBV11-2